These T cell receptor beta chains were read from a single sample in a study of post-analysis software for immune sequencing data. TCRdb passed the PCR reads through MiXCR, listing each CDR3 protein once. The data show approximately 630,000 distinct CDR3 sequences, about 60% seen once. Sequenced material: blood. These receptors all come from a girl aged 2-10 years with multiple sclerosis. CDR3s include the opening cysteine and the closing phenylalanine or tryptophan. The D gene is left open where the match is weak. Some rows mark clone size as missing; the rest say once, few, many or name a class of expanded clone.

D: .
size: .
V: TRBV6-1
J: TRBJ2-3
CDR3: CASSEVGGADTQYF
DNA: TGTGCCAGCAGTGAAGTCGGGGGTGCAGATACGCAGTATTTT

D: .
size: .
V: TRBV6-1
J: TRBJ2-3
CDR3: CASSESHRDTQYF
DNA: TGTGCCAGCAGTGAATCGCATAGGGATACGCAGTATTTT

D: .
size: few
V: TRBV20-1
J: TRBJ2-5
CDR3: CSARGQLEWETQYF
DNA: TGCAGTGCTAGAGGTCAGCTCGAGTGGGAGACCCAGTACTTC

D: .
size: .
V: TRBV9
J: TRBJ2-3
CDR3: CASSHSHSIRADTQYF
DNA: TGTGCCAGCAGCCATTCGCATAGTATCAGAGCAGATACGCAGTATTTT

D: TRBD2
size: .
V: TRBV20-1
J: TRBJ2-5
CDR3: CSARDLASGGKTQYF
DNA: TGCAGTGCTAGAGATTTGGCTAGCGGGGGGAAGACCCAGTACTTC

D: .
size: once
V: TRBV2
J: TRBJ2-3
CDR3: CASSEVELRITDTQYF
DNA: TGTGCCAGCAGTGAAGTCGAGTTAAGGATCACAGATACGCAGTATTTT

D: .
size: .
V: TRBV29-1
J: TRBJ2-3
CDR3: CSVEDQPGADTQYF
DNA: TGCAGCGTTGAAGATCAGCCAGGGGCCGATACGCAGTATTTT

D: .
size: .
V: TRBV2
J: TRBJ2-5
CDR3: CASSGGTRETQYF
DNA: TGTGCCAGCAGTGGAGGGACAAGGGAGACCCAGTACTTC

D: .
size: .
V: TRBV5-1
J: TRBJ1-2
CDR3: CASSSGEWSYGYTF
DNA: TGCGCCAGCAGCTCGGGGGAATGGTCCTATGGCTACACCTTC

D: .
size: .
V: TRBV7-2
J: TRBJ2-3
CDR3: CASSSHTSGLSTDTQYF
DNA: TGTGCCAGCAGCTCCCATACAAGCGGTCTTAGCACAGATACGCAGTATTTT

D: TRBD1
size: .
V: TRBV7-6
J: TRBJ2-1
CDR3: CASSSGQGGPDEQFF
DNA: TGTGCCAGCAGCTCGGGACAGGGGGGCCCGGATGAGCAGTTCTTC

D: .
size: .
V: TRBV4-3
J: TRBJ2-2
CDR3: CASSQVHSGNTGELFF
DNA: TGCGCCAGCAGCCAAGTGCATAGCGGGAACACCGGGGAGCTGTTTTTT

D: .
size: .
V: TRBV7-9
J: TRBJ2-5
CDR3: CASSPPIQETQYF
DNA: TGTGCCAGCAGCCCCCCTATACAAGAGACCCAGTACTTC

D: .
size: .
V: TRBV20-1
J: TRBJ2-3
CDR3: CSAKNFRQPSTDTQYF
DNA: TGCAGTGCCAAAAATTTCCGACAGCCTAGCACAGATACGCAGTATTTT

D: .
size: few
V: TRBV29-1
J: TRBJ2-2
CDR3: CSVVYGSAGELFF
DNA: TGCAGCGTTGTATATGGGAGCGCCGGGGAGCTGTTTTTT

D: TRBD2
size: .
V: TRBV20-1
J: TRBJ2-7
CDR3: CSARTPGLAGVDEQYF
DNA: TGCAGTGCACGGACCCCTGGACTAGCGGGTGTTGACGAGCAGTACTTC

D: .
size: .
V: TRBV4-1
J: TRBJ1-1
CDR3: CASSQTDTSNTEAFF
DNA: TGCGCCAGCAGCCAAACCGACACGTCGAACACTGAAGCTTTCTTT

D: .
size: .
V: TRBV15
J: TRBJ1-1
CDR3: CATSKGGGSTEAFF
DNA: TGTGCCACCAGCAAGGGCGGGGGGAGCACTGAAGCTTTCTTT

D: TRBD2
size: few
V: TRBV20-1
J: TRBJ2-3
CDR3: CSARALTAGGPDTQYF
DNA: TGCAGTGCTAGGGCCCTCACAGCGGGAGGGCCGGATACGCAGTATTTT

D: .
size: .
V: TRBV25-1
J: TRBJ2-7
CDR3: CASSAGSREQYF
DNA: TGTGCCAGCAGTGCGGGGTCTCGCGAGCAGTACTTC

D: .
size: .
V: TRBV20-1
J: TRBJ2-4
CDR3: CSASPLRGPVQYF
DNA: TGCAGTGCTAGCCCCCTTCGCGGGCCGGTTCAGTACTTC

D: TRBD1
size: few
V: TRBV7-8
J: TRBJ2-4
CDR3: CASSPDRVTKNIQYF
DNA: TGTGCCAGCAGCCCCGACAGGGTGACCAAAAACATTCAGTACTTC

D: .
size: few
V: TRBV12-5
J: TRBJ2-7
CDR3: CASGYGQLSYEQYF
DNA: TGTGCTAGTGGCTACGGACAGCTCTCCTACGAGCAGTACTTC

D: TRBD2
size: .
V: TRBV20-1
J: TRBJ2-7
CDR3: CSATLRRGGFEQYF
DNA: TGCAGTGCCACGCTAAGGCGGGGGGGCTTCGAGCAGTACTTC

D: TRBD2
size: .
V: TRBV6-5
J: TRBJ2-5
CDR3: CASRGGLAGGGETQYF
DNA: TGTGCCAGCAGAGGAGGACTAGCGGGGGGTGGAGAGACCCAGTACTTC

D: .
size: .
V: TRBV21-1
J: TRBJ2-7
CDR3: CASSKALPGGYEQYF
DNA: TGTGCCAGCAGCAAAGCGCTCCCAGGGGGCTACGAGCAGTACTTC

D: TRBD1
size: .
V: TRBV5-1
J: TRBJ2-1
CDR3: CASSIGQGADEQFF
DNA: TGCGCCAGCAGCATAGGACAGGGGGCGGATGAGCAGTTCTTC

D: TRBD1
size: few
V: TRBV2
J: TRBJ2-4
CDR3: CASKDRFLLGAKNIQYF
DNA: TGTGCCAGCAAGGACAGGTTTTTATTGGGAGCCAAAAACATTCAGTACTTC

D: TRBD2
size: .
V: TRBV12-3/TRBV12-4
J: TRBJ2-1
CDR3: CASRLGTSGNNEQFF
DNA: TGTGCCAGCAGACTCGGGACTAGCGGAAACAATGAGCAGTTCTTC